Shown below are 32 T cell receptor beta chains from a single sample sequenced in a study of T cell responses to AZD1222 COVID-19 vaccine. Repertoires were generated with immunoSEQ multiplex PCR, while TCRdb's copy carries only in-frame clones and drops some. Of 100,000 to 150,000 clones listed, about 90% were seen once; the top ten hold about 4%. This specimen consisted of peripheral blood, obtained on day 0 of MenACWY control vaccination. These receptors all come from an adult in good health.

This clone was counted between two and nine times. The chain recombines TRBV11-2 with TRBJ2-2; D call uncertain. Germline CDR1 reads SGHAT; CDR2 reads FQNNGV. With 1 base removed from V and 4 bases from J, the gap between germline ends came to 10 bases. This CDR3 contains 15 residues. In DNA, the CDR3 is TGTGCCAGCAGCTTAGTGGGCAAACTCACCGGGGAGCTGTTTTTT. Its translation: CASSLVGKLTGELFF.

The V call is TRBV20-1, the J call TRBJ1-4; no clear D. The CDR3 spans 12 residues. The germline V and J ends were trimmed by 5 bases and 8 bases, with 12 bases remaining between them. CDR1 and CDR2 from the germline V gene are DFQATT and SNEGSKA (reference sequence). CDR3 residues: CSAGALGEKLFF. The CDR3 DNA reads TGCAGTGCTGGTGCTTTGGGGGAAAAACTGTTTTTT.

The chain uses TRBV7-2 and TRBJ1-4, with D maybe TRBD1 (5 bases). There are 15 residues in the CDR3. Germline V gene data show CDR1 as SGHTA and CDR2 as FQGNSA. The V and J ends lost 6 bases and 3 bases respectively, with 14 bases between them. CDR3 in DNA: TGTGCCAGCAGTTTATCAGGGAGGGCTAATGAAAAACTGTTTTTT. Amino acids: CASSLSGRANEKLFF.

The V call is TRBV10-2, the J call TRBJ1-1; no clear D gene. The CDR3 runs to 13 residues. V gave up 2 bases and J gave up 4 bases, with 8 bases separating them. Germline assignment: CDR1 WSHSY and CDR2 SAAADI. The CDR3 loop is CASSEQRATEAFF. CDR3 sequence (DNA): TGCGCCAGCAGTGAGCAGAGGGCCACTGAAGCTTTCTTT.

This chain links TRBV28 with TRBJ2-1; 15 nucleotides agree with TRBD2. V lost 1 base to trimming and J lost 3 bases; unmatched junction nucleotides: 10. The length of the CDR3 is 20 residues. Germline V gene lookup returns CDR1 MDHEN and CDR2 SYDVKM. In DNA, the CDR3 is TGTGCCAGCAGTTTATTGGGACTAGCGGGGGGCCAGTCCCTCTACAATGAGCAGTTCTTC. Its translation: CASSLLGLAGGQSLYNEQFF.

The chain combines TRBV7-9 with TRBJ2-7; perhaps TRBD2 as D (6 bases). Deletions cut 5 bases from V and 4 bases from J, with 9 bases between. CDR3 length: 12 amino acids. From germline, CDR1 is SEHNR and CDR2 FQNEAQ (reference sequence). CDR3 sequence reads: CASSPGGYEQYF. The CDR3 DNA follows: TGTGCCAGCAGCCCCGGGGGTTACGAGCAGTACTTC.

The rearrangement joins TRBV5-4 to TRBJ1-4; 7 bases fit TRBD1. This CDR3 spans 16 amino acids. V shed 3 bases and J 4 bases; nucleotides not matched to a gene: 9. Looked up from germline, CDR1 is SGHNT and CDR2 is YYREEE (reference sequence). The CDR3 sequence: CASSSGKTGINEKLFF. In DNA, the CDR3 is TGTGCCAGCAGCTCGGGCAAGACAGGGATTAATGAAAAACTGTTTTTT. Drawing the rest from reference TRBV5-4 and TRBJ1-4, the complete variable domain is ETGVTQSPTHLIKTRGQQVTLRCSSQSGHNTVSWYQQALGQGPQFIFQYYREEENGRGNFPPRFSGLQFPNYSSELNVNALELDDSALYLCASSSGKTGINEKLFFGSGTQLSVL.

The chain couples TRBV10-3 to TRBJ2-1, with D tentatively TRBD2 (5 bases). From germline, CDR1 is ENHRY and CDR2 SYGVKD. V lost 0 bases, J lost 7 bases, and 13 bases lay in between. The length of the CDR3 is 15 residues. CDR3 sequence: CAISESRASKNEQFF. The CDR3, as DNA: TGTGCCATCAGTGAGTCTCGGGCTAGCAAGAATGAGCAGTTCTTC.

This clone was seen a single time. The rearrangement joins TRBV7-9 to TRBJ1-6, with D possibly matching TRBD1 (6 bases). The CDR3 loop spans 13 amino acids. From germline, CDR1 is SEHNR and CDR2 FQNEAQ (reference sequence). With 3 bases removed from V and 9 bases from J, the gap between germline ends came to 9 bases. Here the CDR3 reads CASSLGQFSPLHF. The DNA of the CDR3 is TGTGCCAGCAGCTTGGGACAATTTTCACCCCTCCACTTT. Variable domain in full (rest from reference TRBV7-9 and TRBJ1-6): DTGVSQNPRHKITKRGQNVTFRCDPISEHNRLYWYRQTLGQGPEFLTYFQNEAQLEKSRLLSDRFSAERPKGSFSTLEIQRTEQGDSAMYLCASSLGQFSPLHFGNGTRLTVT.

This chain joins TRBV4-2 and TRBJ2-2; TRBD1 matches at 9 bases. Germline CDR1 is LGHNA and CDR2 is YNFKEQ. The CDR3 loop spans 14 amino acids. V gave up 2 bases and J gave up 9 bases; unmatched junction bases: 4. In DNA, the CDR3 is TGTGCCAGCAGCCAAAAACAGGGGGCAAGGGAGCTGTTTTTT. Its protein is CASSQKQGARELFF.

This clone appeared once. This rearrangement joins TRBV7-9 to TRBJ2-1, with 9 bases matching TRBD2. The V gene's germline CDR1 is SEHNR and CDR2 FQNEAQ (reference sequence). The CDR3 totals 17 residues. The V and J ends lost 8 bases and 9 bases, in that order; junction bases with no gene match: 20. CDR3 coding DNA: TGTGCCAGCCCCCCAAAGGTCCTAGCGGGACCCCGAGGTGAGCAGTTCTTC. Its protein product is CASPPKVLAGPRGEQFF.

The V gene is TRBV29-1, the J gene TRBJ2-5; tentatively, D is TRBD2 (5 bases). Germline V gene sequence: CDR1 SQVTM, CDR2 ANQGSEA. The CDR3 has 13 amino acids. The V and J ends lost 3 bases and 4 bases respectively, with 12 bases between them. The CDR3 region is CSVDGISGETQYF. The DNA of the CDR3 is TGCAGCGTTGACGGGATAAGTGGAGAGACCCAGTACTTC.

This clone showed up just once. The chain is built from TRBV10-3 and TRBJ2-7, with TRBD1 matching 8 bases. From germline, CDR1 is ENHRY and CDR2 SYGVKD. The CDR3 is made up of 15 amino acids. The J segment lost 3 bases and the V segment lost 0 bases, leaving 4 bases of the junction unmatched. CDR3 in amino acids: CAISESGTGYYEQYF. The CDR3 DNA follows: TGTGCCATCAGTGAGTCCGGGACAGGTTACTACGAGCAGTACTTC.

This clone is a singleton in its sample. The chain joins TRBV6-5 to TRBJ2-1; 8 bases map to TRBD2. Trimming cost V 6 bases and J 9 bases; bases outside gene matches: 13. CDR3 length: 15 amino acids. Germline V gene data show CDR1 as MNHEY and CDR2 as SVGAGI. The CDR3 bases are TGTGCCAGCAGGGCGGGACTAGATCCCGCCCCTGAGCAGTTCTTC. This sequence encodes CASRAGLDPAPEQFF.

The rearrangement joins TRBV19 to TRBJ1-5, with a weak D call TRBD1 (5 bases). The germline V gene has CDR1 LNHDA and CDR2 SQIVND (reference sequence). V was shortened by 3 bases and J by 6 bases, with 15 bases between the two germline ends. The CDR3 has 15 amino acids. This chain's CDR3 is CASSIAREVGQPQHF. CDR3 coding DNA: TGTGCCAGTAGTATTGCCAGGGAAGTCGGTCAGCCCCAGCATTTT.

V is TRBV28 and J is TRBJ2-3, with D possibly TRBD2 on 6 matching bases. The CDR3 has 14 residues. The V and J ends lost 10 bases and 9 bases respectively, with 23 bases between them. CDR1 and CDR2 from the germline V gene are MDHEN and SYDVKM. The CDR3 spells CATTRSSGFRTQYF. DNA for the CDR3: TGTGCCACCACTCGATCGAGCGGGTTTAGAACGCAGTATTTT.

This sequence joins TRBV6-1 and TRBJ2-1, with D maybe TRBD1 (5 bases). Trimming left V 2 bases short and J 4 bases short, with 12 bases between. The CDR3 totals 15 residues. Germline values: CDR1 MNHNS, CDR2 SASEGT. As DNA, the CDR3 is TGTGCCAGCAGTGAACAAGTAGGGGAATACAATGAGCAGTTCTTC. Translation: CASSEQVGEYNEQFF.

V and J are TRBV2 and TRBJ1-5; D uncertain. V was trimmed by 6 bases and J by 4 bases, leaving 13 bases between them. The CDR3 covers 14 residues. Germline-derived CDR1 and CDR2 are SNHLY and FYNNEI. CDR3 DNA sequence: TGTGCCAGCAGAGTGAGTAGGGCAAATCAGCCCCAGCATTTT. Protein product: CASRVSRANQPQHF.

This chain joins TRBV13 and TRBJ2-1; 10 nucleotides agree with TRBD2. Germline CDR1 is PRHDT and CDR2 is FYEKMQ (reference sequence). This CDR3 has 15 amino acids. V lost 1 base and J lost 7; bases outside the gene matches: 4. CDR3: CASSLDPSGRNEQFF. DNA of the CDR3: TGTGCCAGCAGCTTAGACCCTAGCGGGAGAAATGAGCAGTTCTTC.

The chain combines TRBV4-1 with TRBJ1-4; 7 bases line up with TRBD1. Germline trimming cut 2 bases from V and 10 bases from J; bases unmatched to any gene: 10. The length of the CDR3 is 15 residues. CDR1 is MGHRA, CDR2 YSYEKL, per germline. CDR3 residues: CASSQPTGFVGKLFF. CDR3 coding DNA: TGCGCCAGCAGCCAACCGACAGGGTTCGTTGGAAAACTGTTTTTT.

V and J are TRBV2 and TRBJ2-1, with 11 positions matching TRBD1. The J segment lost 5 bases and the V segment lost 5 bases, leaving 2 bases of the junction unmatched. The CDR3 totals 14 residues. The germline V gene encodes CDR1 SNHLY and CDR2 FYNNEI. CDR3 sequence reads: CASSPGQGDNEQFF. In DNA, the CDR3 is TGTGCCAGCAGTCCGGGACAGGGGGACAATGAGCAGTTCTTC.

The CDR3 loop reads CATSRGTGASTDTQYF. The CDR3 nucleotides read TGTGCCACCAGCAGAGGGACAGGCGCTAGCACAGATACGCAGTATTTT. This chain connects TRBV15 to TRBJ2-3; 7 bases map to TRBD1. Trimming took 1 base from V and 0 from J; bases not matched to a gene: 4. The germline V gene encodes CDR1 LNHNV and CDR2 YYDKDF (reference sequence). The CDR3 totals 16 residues.

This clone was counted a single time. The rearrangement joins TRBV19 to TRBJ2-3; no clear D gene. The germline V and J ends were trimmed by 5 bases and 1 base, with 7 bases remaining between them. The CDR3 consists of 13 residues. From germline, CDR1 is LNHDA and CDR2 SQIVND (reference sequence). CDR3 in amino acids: CASSSSGTDTQYF. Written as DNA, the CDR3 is TGTGCCAGTAGTTCTTCCGGCACAGATACGCAGTATTTT.

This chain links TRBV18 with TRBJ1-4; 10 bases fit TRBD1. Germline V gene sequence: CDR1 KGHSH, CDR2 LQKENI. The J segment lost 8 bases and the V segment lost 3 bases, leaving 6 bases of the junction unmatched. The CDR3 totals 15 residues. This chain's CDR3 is CASSPGQGRSEKLFF. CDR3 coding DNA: TGTGCCAGCTCACCGGGACAGGGGCGTAGCGAAAAACTGTTTTTT.

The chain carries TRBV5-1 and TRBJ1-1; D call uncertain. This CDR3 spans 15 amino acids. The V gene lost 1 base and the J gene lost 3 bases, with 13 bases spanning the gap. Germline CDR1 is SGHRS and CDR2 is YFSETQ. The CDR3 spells CASSLTGGKDTEAFF. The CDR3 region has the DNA TGCGCCAGCAGCTTGACGGGAGGAAAGGACACTGAAGCTTTCTTT. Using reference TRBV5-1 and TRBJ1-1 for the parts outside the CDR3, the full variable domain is KAGVTQTPRYLIKTRGQQVTLSCSPISGHRSVSWYQQTPGQGLQFLFEYFSETQRNKGNFPGRFSGRQFSNSRSEMNVSTLELGDSALYLCASSLTGGKDTEAFFGQGTRLTVV.

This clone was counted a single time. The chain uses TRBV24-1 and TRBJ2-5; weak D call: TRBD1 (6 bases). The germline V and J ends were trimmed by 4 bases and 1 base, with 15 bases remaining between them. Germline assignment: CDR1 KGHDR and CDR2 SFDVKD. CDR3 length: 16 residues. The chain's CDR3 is CATSDPFRGPQETQYF. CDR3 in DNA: TGTGCCACCAGTGACCCTTTCAGGGGCCCCCAAGAGACCCAGTACTTC.

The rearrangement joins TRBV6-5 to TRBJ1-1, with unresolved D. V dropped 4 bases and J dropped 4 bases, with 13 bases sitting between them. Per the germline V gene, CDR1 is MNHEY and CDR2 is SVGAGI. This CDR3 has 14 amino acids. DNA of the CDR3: TGTGCCAGCAGTTCCCGGGTCGACCCCACTGAAGCTTTCTTT. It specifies CASSSRVDPTEAFF.

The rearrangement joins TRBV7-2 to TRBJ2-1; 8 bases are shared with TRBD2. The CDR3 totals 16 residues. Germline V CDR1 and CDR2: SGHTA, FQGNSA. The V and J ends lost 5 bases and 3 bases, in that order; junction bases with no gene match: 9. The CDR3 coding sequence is TGTGCCAGCAGCCTAGGTCGGGGGGGCCTCTACAATGAGCAGTTCTTC. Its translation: CASSLGRGGLYNEQFF.

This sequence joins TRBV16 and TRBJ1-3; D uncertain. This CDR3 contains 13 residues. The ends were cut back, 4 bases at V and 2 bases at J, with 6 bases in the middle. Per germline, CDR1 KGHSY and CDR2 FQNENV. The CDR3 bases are TGTGCCAGCAGCCGAGAGCCTGGAAACACCATATATTTT. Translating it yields CASSREPGNTIYF.

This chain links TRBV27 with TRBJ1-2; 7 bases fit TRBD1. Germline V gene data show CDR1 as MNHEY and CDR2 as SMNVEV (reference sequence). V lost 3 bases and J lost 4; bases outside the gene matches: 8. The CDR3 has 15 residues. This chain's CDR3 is CASSFRGQPGYGYTF. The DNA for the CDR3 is TGTGCCAGCAGTTTCAGGGGACAGCCAGGCTATGGCTACACCTTC.

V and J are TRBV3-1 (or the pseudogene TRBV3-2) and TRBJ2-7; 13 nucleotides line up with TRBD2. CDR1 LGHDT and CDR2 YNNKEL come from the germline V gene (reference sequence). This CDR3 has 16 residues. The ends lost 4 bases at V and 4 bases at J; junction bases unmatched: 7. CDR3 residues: CASSPRLAGGRYEQYF. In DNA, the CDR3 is TGTGCCAGCAGCCCAAGACTAGCGGGAGGAAGGTACGAGCAGTACTTC.

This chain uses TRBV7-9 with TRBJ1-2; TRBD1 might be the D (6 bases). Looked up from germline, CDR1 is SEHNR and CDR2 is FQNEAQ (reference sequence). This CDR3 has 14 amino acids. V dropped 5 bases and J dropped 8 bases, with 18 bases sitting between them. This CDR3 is CASSRLRGEEGYTF. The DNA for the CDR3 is TGTGCCAGCAGCCGGCTCAGGGGTGAGGAGGGCTACACCTTC.